Following are 7 T cell receptor beta chains from one sample sequenced in a study of T cell repertoires in cytomegalovirus infection (dated by TCRdb to between 2018 and 2020). TCRdb shows the sequencer as Illumina HiSeq 1500. Through fastp at Q25 and MiXCR, TCRdb rebuilt clones from the public reads, retaining in-frame beta chains. Each entry is one CDR3 protein sequence, shown with its most common DNA and genes. The sample yields 210,000 or so distinct CDR3 sequences; 6.5% were counted once. The top ten hold under 7.5% of the sample. Specimen: PBMCs. The receptor set was obtained from a human donor in good health (CMV status not recorded). Some clones in this sample may be carry-over from other donors' samples.

This clonotype was detected ten times or more. The V gene is TRBV6-2 or TRBV6-3, the J gene TRBJ2-7; 10 bases map to TRBD1. V lost 3 bases and J lost 0; bases outside the gene matches: 26. There are 23 residues in the CDR3. Per the germline V gene, CDR1 is MNHEY and CDR2 is SVGEGT. The CDR3, as DNA: TGTGCCAGCAGTTATTTTTATCGCGGAGATGTAACGGGGACAGGGGAATTCTCCTACGAGCAGTACTTC. The encoded protein is CASSYFYRGDVTGTGEFSYEQYF.

This clonotype was counted many times. The rearrangement uses TRBV2 and TRBJ1-5; D is unresolved. V lost 1 base and J lost 2, with 6 bases in between. The length of the CDR3 is 14 residues. Germline V lookup: CDR1 SNHLY, CDR2 FYNNEI. DNA of the CDR3: TGTGCCAGCAGTGAAGTCTTGGGCAATCAGCCCCAGCATTTT. This codes for CASSEVLGNQPQHF. Combining the CDR3 with reference TRBV2 and TRBJ1-5 gives the whole variable domain EPEVTQTPSHQVTQMGQEVILRCVPISNHLYFYWYRQILGQKVEFLVSFYNNEISEKSEIFDDQFSVERPDGSNFTLKIRSTKLEDSAMYFCASSEVLGNQPQHFGDGTRLSIL.

This clonotype has ten or more counts. V usage is TRBV20-1 and J usage is TRBJ1-2; D not resolved. This CDR3 region has 13 residues. CDR1 is DFQATT, CDR2 SNEGSKA, per germline (reference sequence). The CDR3 nucleotides are TGCATCTCCTATACATTCAATAGGGTTGGCTACACCTTC. Its translation: CISYTFNRVGYTF.

In this sample, this clonotype turned up many times. J is TRBJ1-2 and V is TRBV28, with D perhaps TRBD1 (5 bases). Germline CDR1 is MDHEN and CDR2 is SYDVKM. This CDR3 contains 15 residues. V was trimmed by 8 bases and J by 4 bases, leaving 20 bases between them. CDR3 in DNA: TGTGCCAGCCAGACACAGGATTCTGCGGGCTATGGCTACACCTTC. Its translation: CASQTQDSAGYGYTF.

In its sample, this clonotype was seen many times. V and J are TRBV19 and TRBJ2-2; 8 bases match TRBD1. J was trimmed by 5 bases and V by 3 bases; bases with no gene match: 11. The germline gives CDR1 LNHDA, CDR2 SQIVND (reference sequence). The CDR3 totals 17 residues. CDR3 nucleotide sequence: TGTGCCAGTAGTATCTGGCGGACAGGGACGTGGACCGGGGAGCTGTTTTTT. It encodes CASSIWRTGTWTGELFF.

In regard to this clonotype: This may arise from a read error, as a much more abundant clone is one base away. This sequence joins TRBV29-1 and TRBJ2-3; D possibly corresponds to TRBD1 (5 bases). This CDR3 region has 13 residues. Germline CDR1 SQVTM, CDR2 ANQGSEA. V was trimmed by 3 bases and J by 1 base, leaving 8 bases between them. The CDR3 sequence is CSVECRGTDTQYF. The CDR3 nucleotides read TGCAGCGTTGAGTGCAGGGGCACAGATACGCAGTATTTT.

This chain connects TRBV27 to TRBJ2-2, with no clear D. This CDR3 has 12 residues. Germline V gene data show CDR1 as MNHEY and CDR2 as SMNVEV (reference sequence). With 5 bases removed from V and 8 bases from J, the gap between germline ends came to 9 bases. In nucleotides, the CDR3 is TGTGCCAGCAGTAGGACCGGTGGGGAGCTGTTTTTT. Translation gives CASSRTGGELFF.